The rows below give T cell receptor beta chains drawn from one sample of a study of cytomegalovirus exposure and HLA in healthy donors. Clones were sequenced by immunoSEQ multiplex PCR, and TCRdb holds only the in-frame ones, with some missing. This table has about 190,000 clones, roughly 86% appearing once. Sequenced: PBMCs. The source is a woman aged 18-29 years in good health and CMV-seronegative. CDR3s include the opening cysteine and the closing phenylalanine or tryptophan. A D gene is named only where the DNA matches it firmly. Some rows have no size entry. The others give once, few or many, or a class for an expanded clone.

V: TRBV2
J: TRBJ1-2
size: NA
D: NA
DNA: TGTGCCAGCAGTGAAGCGGGGAGTTATGGCTACACCTTC
CDR3: CASSEAGSYGYTF

V: TRBV5-4
J: TRBJ1-5
size: NA
D: TRBD1
DNA: TGTGCCAGCAGCTTGGGAGGGGGCGAGCAGCCCCAGCATTTT
CDR3: CASSLGGGEQPQHF

V: TRBV13
J: TRBJ1-4
size: NA
D: NA
DNA: TGTGCCAGCAGCTTAGGACCAGGGATGGGTGAAAAACTGTTTTTT
CDR3: CASSLGPGMGEKLFF

V: TRBV7-8
J: TRBJ2-7
size: NA
D: NA
DNA: TGTGCCAGCAGGCGGGCTAGGGGGAATTCCTACGAGCAGTACTTC
CDR3: CASRRARGNSYEQYF

V: TRBV7-9
J: TRBJ2-7
size: NA
D: TRBD2
DNA: TGTGCCAGCAGCCGCGGGGGGAACGGTTACGAGCAGTACTTC
CDR3: CASSRGGNGYEQYF

V: TRBV4-2
J: TRBJ2-1
size: NA
D: TRBD2
DNA: TGTGCCAGCAGCCAAGTATCCAGCGGGGGTGGCTATGAGCAGTTCTTC
CDR3: CASSQVSSGGGYEQFF

V: TRBV9
J: TRBJ2-3
size: NA
D: NA
DNA: TGTGCCAGCAGCGTGGCGGGCGGGCGCTCCACAGATACGCAGTATTTT
CDR3: CASSVAGGRSTDTQYF

V: TRBV11-2
J: TRBJ2-1
size: NA
D: TRBD2
DNA: TGTGCCAGCAGCTTAGCGGGAGGGCCTGGTGAGCAGTTCTTC
CDR3: CASSLAGGPGEQFF

V: TRBV7-2
J: TRBJ2-7
size: NA
D: TRBD1
DNA: TGTGCCAGCAGCTTTTATCAGGGGGCCTACGAGCAGTACTTC
CDR3: CASSFYQGAYEQYF

V: TRBV9
J: TRBJ2-1
size: few
D: NA
DNA: TGTGCCAGCAGCTTAGACACCTCCCTCTACAATGAGCAGTTCTTC
CDR3: CASSLDTSLYNEQFF

V: TRBV6-5
J: TRBJ1-2
size: NA
D: NA
DNA: TGTGCCAGCAGTTACTTCCCGGAACAGGATGGCTACACCTTC
CDR3: CASSYFPEQDGYTF

V: TRBV4-2
J: TRBJ1-2
size: once
D: NA
DNA: TGTGCCAGCAGCCAAAGCATGGAGCTTAACTATGGCTACACCTTC
CDR3: CASSQSMELNYGYTF

V: TRBV14
J: TRBJ1-1
size: NA
D: NA
DNA: TGTGCCAGCAGCCAAGCCCGGAGCACTGAAGCTTTCTTT
CDR3: CASSQARSTEAFF

V: TRBV7-9
J: TRBJ2-1
size: NA
D: NA
DNA: TGTGCCAGCAGCCTGGACTCCCTGGGGTTCTTC
CDR3: CASSLDSLGFF

V: TRBV5-6
J: TRBJ1-4
size: once
D: NA
DNA: TGTGCCAGCAGCTCTAAACAGGGAGTGTGGGAAAAACTGTTTTTT
CDR3: CASSSKQGVWEKLFF

V: TRBV5-1
J: TRBJ2-1
size: NA
D: NA
DNA: TGCGCCAGCAGCCTGGGTGCGGGAAATGAGCAGTTCTTC
CDR3: CASSLGAGNEQFF

V: TRBV30
J: TRBJ1-1
size: few
D: TRBD1
DNA: TGTGCCTGGACAGGGGGTTTAAAGAACACTGAAGCTTTCTTT
CDR3: CAWTGGLKNTEAFF

V: TRBV6-5
J: TRBJ1-1
size: NA
D: NA
DNA: TGTGCCAGCAAAGGGCGAAGGCTCGGGGGGGAAGCTTTCTTT
CDR3: CASKGRRLGGEAFF

V: TRBV7-9
J: TRBJ1-6
size: once
D: NA
DNA: TGTGCCAGCAGCGAGGGGAGGGCCCTCCACTTT
CDR3: CASSEGRALHF

V: TRBV27
J: TRBJ1-1
size: few
D: TRBD1
DNA: TGTGCCAGCAGTTCCTCCCGGACAGGGGGGAACACTGAAGCTTTCTTT
CDR3: CASSSSRTGGNTEAFF

V: TRBV7-6
J: TRBJ2-1
size: NA
D: NA
DNA: TGTGCCAGCAGCTTAGACATTAGCGGCCCAATAAAGTTCTTC
CDR3: CASSLDISGPIKFF

V: TRBV28
J: TRBJ2-3
size: NA
D: TRBD1
DNA: TGTGCCCGCAAGAGGACAGGGGGCGGGACAGATACGCAGTATTTT
CDR3: CARKRTGGGTDTQYF

V: TRBV7-8
J: TRBJ2-3
size: many
D: NA
DNA: TGTGCCAGCAGCCCCACAGGGAATACGCAGTATTTT
CDR3: CASSPTGNTQYF

V: TRBV2
J: TRBJ1-1
size: NA
D: NA
DNA: TGTGCCAGCAGTGTTGGCCGCTCGAACACTGAAGCTTTCTTT
CDR3: CASSVGRSNTEAFF

V: TRBV7-9
J: TRBJ2-1
size: few
D: NA
DNA: TGTGCCAGCAGCTTAGAGGGGGTTGAGCAGTTCTTC
CDR3: CASSLEGVEQFF

V: TRBV5-6
J: TRBJ2-7
size: NA
D: TRBD1
DNA: TGTGCCAGCAGCTTGACAGGGGTCTACGAGCAGTACTTC
CDR3: CASSLTGVYEQYF

V: TRBV29-1
J: TRBJ2-7
size: NA
D: TRBD1
DNA: TGCAGCGCCTCAGGGACCGGGACAGGGGCCTACGAGCAGTACTTC
CDR3: CSASGTGTGAYEQYF

V: TRBV27
J: TRBJ1-4
size: NA
D: NA
DNA: TGTGCCAGCAGTAAGAGGCAGATTAATGAAAAACTGTTTTTT
CDR3: CASSKRQINEKLFF

V: TRBV27
J: TRBJ2-1
size: NA
D: TRBD1
DNA: TGTGCCAGCAGTATAACAGGGGGGTACAATGAGCAGTTCTTC
CDR3: CASSITGGYNEQFF

V: TRBV5-4
J: TRBJ2-4
size: NA
D: TRBD1
DNA: TGTGCCAGCAGTATCCGGGACAGGGGGTCCAAAAACATTCAGTACTTC
CDR3: CASSIRDRGSKNIQYF

V: TRBV4-2
J: TRBJ2-7
size: NA
D: NA
DNA: TGTGCCAGCAGCCAAGAAGGCCCGGGGGGCACCTACGAGCAGTACTTC
CDR3: CASSQEGPGGTYEQYF

V: TRBV7-7
J: TRBJ2-1
size: NA
D: TRBD2
DNA: TGTGCTAGCAGCCCGCCGGGACTAGAGTACAATGAGCAGTTCTTC
CDR3: CASSPPGLEYNEQFF

V: TRBV4-1
J: TRBJ2-1
size: few
D: NA
DNA: TGCGCCAGCAGCCAAGGCTCAGGCTTAGGCTCCTACAATGAGCAGTTCTTC
CDR3: CASSQGSGLGSYNEQFF

V: TRBV2
J: TRBJ1-6
size: NA
D: NA
DNA: TGTGCCAGCAGTGACAATTATTCACCCCTCCACTTT
CDR3: CASSDNYSPLHF